A selection of T cell receptor beta chains follows, all from one sample in a study of shared clonotypes between healthy human individuals. Here immunoSEQ multiplex PCR was the method, and the copy in TCRdb shows in-frame clones only, minus some. This table has some 690,000 clones, 90% appearing once. Sequenced input: memory CD8+ T cells from PBMCs. These receptors were collected from a man between 18 and 29 years old in good health. Some clones in this sample may be carry-over from other donors' samples. Each CDR3 is given with its conserved first and last residue. Each record gives: J gene, D gene, V gene, clone size, CDR3 protein, CDR3 DNA. D genes are given only for firm matches. Size is omitted from some rows. Given values are once, few, many or a class for expanded clones.

TRBJ2-7 | NA | TRBV2 | few | CASSEADYYEQYF | TGTGCCAGCAGTGAAGCGGACTACTACGAGCAGTACTTC
TRBJ1-2 | NA | TRBV27 | NA | CASSLSSADIDGYTF | TGTGCCAGCAGTTTATCTAGCGCAGATATCGACGGCTACACCTTC
TRBJ2-1 | TRBD2 | TRBV4-3 | NA | CASSQAGGGLYNEQFF | TGCGCCAGCAGCCAGGCGGGGGGCGGTCTCTACAATGAGCAGTTCTTC
TRBJ1-1 | TRBD1 | TRBV5-1 | NA | CASSPNWVTGGPGMNTEAFF | TGCGCCAGCAGCCCGAATTGGGTGACAGGGGGCCCCGGAATGAACACTGAAGCTTTCTTT
TRBJ2-3 | NA | TRBV27 | NA | CASSLSRGRTDTQYF | TGTGCCAGCAGTTTATCAAGAGGGCGCACGGATACGCAGTATTTT
TRBJ2-1 | TRBD2 | TRBV7-9 | NA | CASSPRTSGDNEQFF | TGTGCCAGCAGCCCTCGGACTAGCGGGGACAATGAGCAGTTCTTC
TRBJ2-1 | TRBD2 | TRBV19 | once | CASSLPTSAGYNEQFF | TGTGCCAGTAGCTTACCTACTAGCGCCGGATACAATGAGCAGTTCTTC
TRBJ1-1 | NA | TRBV4-1 | few | CASSGQQGNTEAFF | TGCGCCAGCAGCGGACAACAGGGGAACACTGAAGCTTTCTTT
TRBJ2-3 | NA | TRBV29-1 | NA | CTHEDTQYF | TGCACCCACGAAGATACGCAGTATTTT
TRBJ2-7 | NA | TRBV7-9 | NA | CASSLGIGNYEQYF | TGTGCCAGCAGCTTGGGTATAGGTAACTACGAGCAGTACTTC
TRBJ2-7 | TRBD1 | TRBV27 | NA | CASRATGTGAYEQYF | TGTGCCAGCCGCGCCACCGGGACAGGGGCCTACGAGCAGTACTTC
TRBJ2-1 | TRBD2 | TRBV11-2 | NA | CASSQWASGGEGGEQFF | TGTGCCAGCTCCCAGTGGGCTAGCGGGGGGGAAGGTGGTGAGCAGTTCTTC
TRBJ2-1 | NA | TRBV19 | NA | CASSLMKAPAYNEQFF | TGTGCCAGTAGCCTAATGAAGGCCCCTGCGTACAATGAGCAGTTCTTC
TRBJ2-7 | NA | TRBV9 | NA | CASSVTPSSYEQYF | TGTGCCAGCAGCGTTACCCCTAGCTCCTACGAGCAGTACTTC
TRBJ2-2 | NA | TRBV29-1 | NA | CSSRGSGGELFF | TGCAGCTCCAGGGGATCGGGCGGGGAGCTGTTTTTT
TRBJ1-2 | TRBD1 | TRBV4-3 | NA | CASSQARTGGGYTF | TGCGCCAGCAGCCAAGCCCGGACAGGGGGCGGCTACACCTTC
TRBJ2-7 | NA | TRBV5-1 | NA | CASSLLVRDPEQYF | TGCGCCAGCAGCTTACTCGTCAGGGATCCCGAGCAGTACTTC
TRBJ2-1 | TRBD1 | TRBV11-2 | NA | CASSQGTAFNEQFF | TGTGCCAGCAGTCAAGGGACAGCGTTCAATGAGCAGTTCTTC
TRBJ2-2 | NA | TRBV7-9 | NA | CASSLEESPTGELFF | TGTGCCAGCAGCTTAGAGGAAAGCCCTACCGGGGAGCTGTTTTTT
TRBJ2-7 | NA | TRBV28 | many | CASTIGTVHSSYEQYF | TGTGCCAGCACCATAGGGACGGTACATAGCTCCTACGAGCAGTACTTC
TRBJ2-2 | TRBD2 | TRBV6-5 | NA | CASSYSGTSRTGELFF | TGTGCCAGCAGTTACTCCGGGACTAGTAGAACCGGGGAGCTGTTTTTT
TRBJ2-1 | NA | TRBV15 | NA | CATSQEMGLVYNEQFF | TGTGCCACCAGCCAGGAAATGGGACTCGTCTACAATGAGCAGTTCTTC
TRBJ2-7 | TRBD2 | TRBV4-3 | NA | CASSLSSGTSSYEQYF | TGCGCCAGCAGCCTATCCTCCGGGACTAGCAGTTACGAGCAGTACTTC
TRBJ2-5 | NA | TRBV28 | NA | CASSSLGETQYF | TGTGCCAGCAGTTCTCTGGGGGAGACCCAGTACTTC
TRBJ1-2 | NA | TRBV28 | NA | CASSLNSRHGYTF | TGTGCCAGCAGTTTGAACTCCCGGCACGGCTACACCTTC